This entry concerns a single T cell receptor (beta chain). Its antigen specificity is not known. No base quality values were provided; no much bigger clone lies one nucleotide off. The CDR3 runs 15 amino acids, cysteine and phenylalanine included. Kept here is only the CDR3 DNA, which spans 45 bases and is read in frame from base 1. The trim is 8 bases for V and 7 bases for J, with a gap of 21 bases between the germline ends. CDR1 MNHEY and CDR2 SMNVEV were looked up in the germline V gene (reference sequence). The immunoSEQ hsTCRB v3.0 assay was used at survey level resolution to sequence the TRB variable region. The targeted TRB sequencing depth was roughly 35,000-50,000 T-cell genomes per sample. An Illumina MiSeq with a v3 150-cycle kit was used to sequence the pooled TRB libraries. In the authors' own workflow: Analysis of repertoires was carried out in R inside a reproducible Nextflow workflow spanning QC, data transformation and analysis. LymphoSeq2, an R package for AIRR-Seq data exploration, was used to implement custom analyses. A few samples that yielded fewer than 5000 total TRB sequences were excluded, so that approximately 170 HIV repertoires were analyzed. Among the 180 to 200 HIV repertoires that were kept, roughly 59 were collected before ART initiation and more than 120 were collected after ART initiation. Each repertoire was downsampled to 5000 TRB nucleotide sequences, and summary statistics were averaged across 100 downsampling iterations. The analysis kept only TRB sequences whose CDR3 regions were at least seven amino acids long. Two measures captured diversity: a Shannon entropy-derived clonality score and the Gini coefficient. In the repertoire networks, any two of the top 5000 CDR3 amino acid sequences were linked whenever the two sequences differed by an edit distance of one. For TRB CDR3 amino acid sequences, GLIPH2 was used to predict antigen specificity groups and MHC restriction. To flag known associations with CMV, EBV, HIV or tissue antigens, CDR3 amino acid sequences were compared against VDJdb and McPAS-TCR. Pre-ART, post-ART and control groups were compared with Wilcoxon signed-rank tests and Holm-Bonferroni correction. What TCRdb holds here is the immuneACCESS table cut down to in-frame rearrangements. Part of the clones is not present; checked against another copy, under half of the missing clones reflect an unresolved V gene, and the others are unexplained. V and J calls and clone size are as listed in that table; D and trimming were resolved from the DNA. In this sample the table shows tens of thousands of clones, approximately 93% of which occur a single time. The top ten clonotypes cover under 10% of the sample.

To be included, a participant needed at least one PBMC sample from before ART initiation plus at least two post-ART samples. All participants with HIV were treated in the United States of America. Before DNA extraction, cryopreserved samples containing roughly 1-10 million PBMC were thawed and washed. At the time of the earliest PBMC sample, participants with HIV were aged between about 23 and 54 years. Each participant contributed PBMC samples from 1-4 timepoints before ART initiation and 2-8 timepoints after ART initiation, with a median of 7 samples. For every participant, serial HIV viral load, CD4+ T-cell count, ART history and demographic data were obtained. A Qiagen kit on a QIAcube was used to extract genomic DNA from unsorted PBMC, with samples processed in batches of 12. The source of the sample is a study of long-term antiretroviral therapy in people with HIV (dated by TCRdb to between 2021 and 2024). Background for the entire study: The earliest samples were collected approximately a decade before the 2015 WHO recommendation for immediate ART, a period when ART was typically delayed until CD4 counts fell. A retrospective serial study tested whether ART initiation and durable HIV suppression were associated with changes in peripheral blood TRB repertoire composition and diversity. A total of 192 cryopreserved PBMC samples were contributed to the cohort by 30 adults with confirmed HIV infection, with samples collected serially over a mean of approximately 6 years (range 1-12). About 35% of the 30 participants with HIV were female. No cross-contamination during QIAcube processing was shown when test extractions of a monoclonal T-cell line were performed alongside a few dozen polyclonal samples.

The investigation overall reported the following: Samples dated from the mid-2000s to the late 2010s, and the ART regimens used may be less effective than current ones. Since PBMC availability was limited, sequencing covered only the TCR beta chain, with no alpha chain pairing. The repertoire was dominated across all time points by expanded TRB clones identified before ART initiation, although this dominance was seen to fluctuate and to decrease in many PLHIV after ART. Inferences about post-ART repertoire changes were limited because no data were available on ART adherence, viral resistance or therapy changes. Because pre-ART samples had limited cell numbers, profiling was done on unsorted PBMC rather than on sorted CD4+ and CD8+ T cells. Compared with controls, HIV repertoires had narrower CDR3 length ranges, and the network structure pointed to an antigen-experienced repertoire that shifted only slightly toward naive after ART. Starting ART was linked to a significant rise in TRB diversity, yet even after long-term ART the diversity remained significantly lower than in transplant donor controls.

This chain is built from TRBV27 and TRBJ1-5; the D region possibly corresponds to TRBD1 (6 bases align). Here the sequenced sample was unsorted PBMCs, taken 7.6 years after starting antiretroviral therapy. This receptor was taken from a woman aged 40 to 50 with HIV. The CDR3 amino acid sequence is: CASRHRGASDQPQHF. The DNA sequence follows: TGTGCCAGCCGACACCGGGGGGCTTCAGACCAGCCCCAGCATTTT.